This T cell receptor (beta chain) comes out of a study of blood T cells in healthy people across ages. Notes on the study in general: Long-lived donors exceeded aged donors in naive CD4+ cells and diversity.

Then a second PCR, running about 7 to 11 cycles, was carried out with a sample-barcoded 5' primer and a J-beta primer mix. TCRdb fed the 5' RACE reads into MiXCR, producing one record per CDR3 protein. The data contain about 640,000 distinct CDR3 sequences, roughly 58% of them singletons. The study isolated at least 6.5 million PBMCs from each sample. The germline gives CDR1 SQVTM, CDR2 ANQGSEA. V shed 6 bases and J 4 bases; nucleotides not matched to a gene: 8. CDR3 length equals 15 residues. This clonotype was seen more than once but under ten times. Its antigen is not known. Sequencing was carried out using blood. This clonotype originated in a man aged 60-69 years in good health. The rearrangement joins TRBV29-1 to TRBJ2-5, with 13 bases aligning to TRBD2. The CDR3 region is CSVAGGTSGAETQYF. The DNA for the CDR3 is TGCAGCGTCGCCGGGGGGACTAGCGGGGCAGAGACCCAGTACTTC.